These 16 T cell receptor beta chains share one sample of origin, sequenced in a study of T cell repertoires in cytomegalovirus infection (dated by TCRdb to about 2019). Their cognate antigens are unknown. The run used an Illumina HiSeq 1500. TCRdb's own reprocessing of the public reads used fastp at Q25 and MiXCR and kept productive beta chains. Identical CDR3 protein sequences are pooled into one entry, listed with their most common genes and DNA. Counted in this sample were some 940,000 distinct CDR3 sequences; approximately 31% of them appeared once. The top ten constitute 13% of the sample. The intended sense of this specimen's treatment or condition label: in vitro stimulation with specific CMV peptide epitopes to enrich CMV-specific T cells. The material was cultured CD8+ T cells from PBMCs, obtained from culture after CMV antigen stimulation. The receptors originated from a human donor in good health (CMV status not recorded). Some clones in this sample may be carry-over from other donors' samples.

This clonotype was found a few times. The chain couples TRBV27 to TRBJ2-2, with D perhaps being TRBD1 or TRBD2 (7 bases each). Germline V gene lookup returns CDR1 MNHEY and CDR2 SMNVEV (reference sequence). This CDR3 contains 14 residues. Between the trimmed V and J ends, which lost 5 bases and 5 bases, there was a span of 12 bases. The CDR3 DNA is TGTGCCAGCAGTCACAGGGGAGGGACCGGGGAGCTGTTTTTT. This encodes CASSHRGGTGELFF.

This clonotype has more than one count but fewer than ten. V gene TRBV7-9 combines with J gene TRBJ1-1; D call uncertain. Trimming pared 2 bases from V and 0 bases from J, leaving 7 bases between. Germline V lookup: CDR1 SEHNR, CDR2 FQNEAQ (reference sequence). The CDR3 spans 14 residues. The CDR3 here is CASSLHSMNTEAFF. In nucleotides, the CDR3 is TGTGCCAGCAGCTTACACAGCATGAACACTGAAGCTTTCTTT.

The chain couples TRBV7-3 to TRBJ1-2; TRBD1 matches at 7 bases. The CDR3 covers 14 residues. Germline assignment: CDR1 SGHTA and CDR2 FQGTGA. The V and J ends lost 3 bases and 5 bases, in that order; junction bases with no gene match: 6. The CDR3 sequence: CASSFPTGRYGYTF. CDR3 nucleotide sequence: TGTGCCAGCAGCTTCCCGACAGGGAGGTATGGCTACACCTTC.

V gene TRBV19 combines with J gene TRBJ2-5; TRBD1 aligns across 8 bases. Germline-derived CDR1 and CDR2 are LNHDA and SQIVND (reference sequence). Trimming removed 8 bases from V and 2 bases from J; junction bases left unmatched: 4. This CDR3 has 13 residues. The CDR3 DNA reads TGTGCCAGTGAGGACAGGGAACAAGAGACCCAGTACTTC. Residues: CASEDREQETQYF.

The chain links TRBV7-9 to TRBJ2-5, with TRBD2 matching 9 bases. J lost 2 bases, V lost 4 bases, and 8 bases had no gene match. The CDR3 consists of 16 residues. The germline V gene encodes CDR1 SEHNR and CDR2 FQNEAQ (reference sequence). Written as DNA, the CDR3 is TGTGCCAGCAGCTCGAAGACTAGCGGTACTCAAGAGACCCAGTACTTC. As protein: CASSSKTSGTQETQYF.

The chain joins TRBV4-3 to TRBJ1-3; no definite D call. This CDR3 contains 15 residues. Germline V gene sequence: CDR1 LGHNA, CDR2 YSLEER. Trimming removed 0 bases from V and 7 bases from J, with 13 bases in between. CDR3 in amino acids: CASSQDLGEGNTIYF. DNA for the CDR3: TGCGCCAGCAGCCAAGATCTTGGGGAGGGCAACACCATATATTTT.

This clonotype was counted at least ten times. The CDR3 here is CASSAGGTGRTDTQYF. The CDR3 nucleotides are TGTGCCAGCAGCGCTGGGGGGACAGGGCGCACAGATACGCAGTATTTT. The rearrangement links TRBV7-8 to TRBJ2-3, with 9 bases lining up with TRBD1. The CDR3 runs to 16 residues. The germline CDR1 and CDR2 sequences are SGHVS and FQNEAQ. Losses at the gene ends were 5 bases for V and 1 base for J; bases not matched to a gene: 7.

The V call is TRBV29-1, the J call TRBJ1-2, with a weak D call TRBD1 (5 bases). This CDR3 region has 11 residues. Germline CDR1 SQVTM, CDR2 ANQGSEA. The CDR3 region is CTLGGWNGYTF. As DNA, the CDR3 is TGCACCCTTGGGGGGTGGAATGGCTACACCTTC.

This clonotype has just a few counts. V and J are TRBV6-2 or TRBV6-3 and TRBJ2-2, with 10 positions matching TRBD2. The CDR3 sequence is 18 residues long. CDR1 and CDR2 from the germline V gene are MNHEY and SVGEGT. The V segment lost 6 bases and the J segment 5 bases; nucleotides outside the gene matches: 15. The CDR3 DNA reads TGTGCCAGCAGCGGACGGACTAGCGGAGGGTTGAGGACCGGGGAGCTGTTTTTT. The encoded protein is CASSGRTSGGLRTGELFF.

This rearrangement joins TRBV5-6 to TRBJ2-2; tentatively, D is TRBD1 (6 bases). The CDR3 extends over 15 amino acids. Trimming removed 0 bases at V and 2 bases at J, with 8 bases between. Per germline, CDR1 SGHDT and CDR2 YYEEEE. As DNA, the CDR3 is TGTGCCAGCAGCTTGGAAGGGGGAAACACCGGGGAGCTGTTTTTT. Protein product: CASSLEGGNTGELFF.

This clonotype was seen only once. V gene TRBV19 combines with J gene TRBJ2-1, with D possibly being TRBD2 (6 bases). The V end lost 5 bases, the J end lost 0 bases, and 17 bases lay between the germline ends. Germline assignment: CDR1 LNHDA and CDR2 SQIVND (reference sequence). The CDR3 is 17 amino acids. The CDR3 reads CASSHRLVPSSYNEQFF. The CDR3 DNA reads TGTGCCAGTAGTCACCGACTAGTCCCAAGCTCCTACAATGAGCAGTTCTTC. Full variable domain (rest looked up from reference TRBV19 and TRBJ2-1): DGGITQSPKYLFRKEGQNVTLSCEQNLNHDAMYWYRQDPGQGLRLIYYSQIVNDFQKGDIAEGYSVSREKKESFPLTVTSAQKNPTAFYLCASSHRLVPSSYNEQFFGPGTRLTVL.

This chain uses TRBV15 with TRBJ2-3; the match to TRBD1 covers 7 bases. Germline CDR1 and CDR2: LNHNV and YYDKDF (reference sequence). This CDR3 spans 15 amino acids. Unmatched junction bases numbered 5, after V lost 0 bases and J lost 5 bases. CDR3 nucleotides: TGTGCCACCAGCAGAGAAAGGGGGCCGGTAGATACGCAGTATTTT. This translates into CATSRERGPVDTQYF.

Concerning this clonotype: In this CDR3 the conserved last residue, phenylalanine or tryptophan, is missing, so a read error is likely. The chain uses TRBV29-1 and TRBJ2-7, with TRBD1 matching over 9 bases. Trimming took 3 bases from V and 2 from J; bases not matched to a gene: 14. CDR3 length equals 17 residues. CDR1 SQVTM and CDR2 ANQGSEA come from the germline V gene. DNA of the CDR3: TGCAGCGTTGAGTTGTTAGGGGACAGGGCCCGAACCTACGAGCAGTACTTA. It translates to CSVELLGDRARTYEQYL.

V is TRBV12-3 or TRBV12-4 and J is TRBJ1-5; D is unresolved. Trimming stripped 3 bases from V and 1 base from J, with 7 bases between. The CDR3 has 14 residues. CDR3 in amino acids: CASSLIWSNQPQHF. CDR3 sequence (DNA): TGTGCCAGCAGTTTGATCTGGAGCAATCAGCCCCAGCATTTT.

This clonotype was observed a handful of times. The rearrangement uses TRBV7-9 and TRBJ2-3; D unresolved. V lost 0 bases and J 4 bases, leaving 8 bases between the germline ends. CDR3 length: 14 residues. CDR1 SEHNR and CDR2 FQNEAQ come from the germline V gene (reference sequence). The CDR3 sequence: CASSLAGIADTQYF. DNA of the CDR3: TGTGCCAGCAGCTTAGCAGGAATAGCAGATACGCAGTATTTT.

With respect to this clonotype: The junction shows a germline mismatch at one end, possibly a read error. This chain connects TRBV7-3 to TRBJ2-1; D possibly corresponds to TRBD2 (7 bases). The germline V gene has CDR1 SGHTA and CDR2 FQGTGA. The CDR3 consists of 16 residues. CDR3 DNA sequence: TGTGTCAGCAGCTTAACGGGGGGCATGTTGGAAAATGAGCAGTTCTTC. It is translated as CVSSLTGGMLENEQFF.